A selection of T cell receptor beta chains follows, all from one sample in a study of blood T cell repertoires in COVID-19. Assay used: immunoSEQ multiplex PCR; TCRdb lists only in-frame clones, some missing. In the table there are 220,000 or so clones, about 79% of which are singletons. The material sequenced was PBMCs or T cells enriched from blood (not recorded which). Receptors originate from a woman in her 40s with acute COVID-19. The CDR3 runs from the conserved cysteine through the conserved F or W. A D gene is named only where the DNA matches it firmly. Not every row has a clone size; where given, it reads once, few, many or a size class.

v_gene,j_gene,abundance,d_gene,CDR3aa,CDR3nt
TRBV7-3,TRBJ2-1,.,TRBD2,CASSDYQAGKWDEQFF,TGTGCCAGCAGCGACTACCAAGCGGGGAAATGGGATGAGCAGTTCTTC
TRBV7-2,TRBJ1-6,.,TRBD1,CASSPGQVNSPLHF,TGTGCCAGCAGTCCGGGACAGGTCAATTCACCCCTCCACTTT
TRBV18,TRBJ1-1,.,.,CASSLDSYTIMNTEAFF,TGTGCCAGCTCACTGGACAGTTACACAATTATGAACACTGAAGCTTTCTTT
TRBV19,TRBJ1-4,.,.,CASRAGHQGEKLFF,TGTGCCAGTCGGGCTGGACACCAGGGTGAAAAACTGTTTTTT
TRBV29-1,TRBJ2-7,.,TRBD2,CSVLGLAEKSSYEQYF,TGCAGCGTTCTGGGACTAGCGGAAAAAAGCTCCTACGAGCAGTACTTC
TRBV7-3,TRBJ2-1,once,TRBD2,CASSPQAGSEQFF,TGTGCCAGCAGCCCACAAGCGGGGAGTGAGCAGTTCTTC
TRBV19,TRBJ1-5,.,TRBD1,CASSLTGAWNQPQHF,TGTGCCAGTAGCCTGACAGGGGCTTGGAATCAGCCCCAGCATTTT
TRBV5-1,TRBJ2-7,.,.,CASSLGYLGGAEQYF,TGCGCCAGCAGCTTGGGTTATCTCGGAGGGGCCGAGCAGTACTTC
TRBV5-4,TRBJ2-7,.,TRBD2,CASSSGLGEQYF,TGTGCCAGCAGCTCGGGACTAGGGGAGCAGTACTTC
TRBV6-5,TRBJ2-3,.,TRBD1,CASSLRPGQGTDTQYF,TGTGCCAGCAGTTTACGTCCGGGACAGGGCACAGATACGCAGTATTTT
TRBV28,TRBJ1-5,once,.,CASRLGMVNQPQHF,TGTGCCAGCAGACTCGGGATGGTCAATCAGCCCCAGCATTTT
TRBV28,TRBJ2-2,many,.,CASSLSTRLIGELFF,TGTGCCAGCAGTTTATCCACCCGACTGATCGGGGAGCTGTTTTTT
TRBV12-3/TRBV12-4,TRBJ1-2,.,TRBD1,CASRAGGGGYTF,TGTGCCAGCAGAGCAGGGGGCGGCGGCTACACCTTC
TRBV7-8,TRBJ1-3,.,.,CASSAGLYHSGNTIYF,TGTGCCAGCAGCGCCGGACTGTACCACTCTGGAAACACCATATATTTT
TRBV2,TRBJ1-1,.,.,CASSRDVNTEAFF,TGTGCCAGCAGCAGGGATGTGAACACTGAAGCTTTCTTT